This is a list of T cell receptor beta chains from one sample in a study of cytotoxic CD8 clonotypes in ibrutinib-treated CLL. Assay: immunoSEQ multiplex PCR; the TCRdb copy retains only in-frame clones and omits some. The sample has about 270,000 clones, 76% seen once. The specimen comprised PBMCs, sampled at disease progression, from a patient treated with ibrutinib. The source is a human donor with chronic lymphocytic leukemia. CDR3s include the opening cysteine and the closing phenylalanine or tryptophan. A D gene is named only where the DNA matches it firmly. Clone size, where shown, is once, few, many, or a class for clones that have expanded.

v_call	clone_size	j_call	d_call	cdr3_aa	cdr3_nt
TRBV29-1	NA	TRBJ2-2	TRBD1	CSVEPGQGAVTGELFF	TGCAGCGTTGAACCGGGACAGGGGGCGGTCACCGGGGAGCTGTTTTTT
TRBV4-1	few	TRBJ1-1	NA	CASSQVGGPNTEAFF	TGCGCCAGCAGCCAAGTTGGGGGCCCGAACACTGAAGCTTTCTTT
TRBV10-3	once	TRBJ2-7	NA	CAMGEFYEQYF	TGTGCCATGGGGGAGTTTTACGAGCAGTACTTC
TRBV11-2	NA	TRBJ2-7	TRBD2	CASSRGSSGWTYEQYF	TGTGCCAGCAGTCGGGGGTCTAGCGGGTGGACCTACGAGCAGTACTTC
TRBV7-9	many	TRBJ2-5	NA	CASSSAPSHQETQYF	TGTGCCAGCAGTTCCGCGCCCTCACACCAAGAGACCCAGTACTTC
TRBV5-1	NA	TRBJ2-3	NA	CASRAGAYTTFSTDTQYF	TGCGCCAGCAGGGCAGGGGCCTACACAACGTTTAGCACAGATACGCAGTATTTT
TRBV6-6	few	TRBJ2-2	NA	CASWGPGELFF	TGTGCCAGCTGGGGTCCCGGGGAGCTGTTTTTT
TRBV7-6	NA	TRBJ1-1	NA	CASSKEGGDTEAFF	TGTGCCAGCAGCAAAGAGGGGGGCGACACTGAAGCTTTCTTT
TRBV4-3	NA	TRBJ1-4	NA	CASSHRGDGRKLFF	TGCGCCAGCAGCCATAGGGGGGACGGGAGAAAACTGTTTTTT
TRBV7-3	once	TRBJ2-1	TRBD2	CASSLRLGLAGENNEQFF	TGTGCCAGCAGCTTACGTCTGGGACTAGCGGGAGAGAACAATGAGCAGTTCTTC
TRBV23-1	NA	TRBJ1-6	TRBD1	CASSQFRDRVGCNSPLHF	TGCGCCAGCAGTCAATTTCGGGACAGGGTTGGTTGCAATTCACCCCTCCACTTT
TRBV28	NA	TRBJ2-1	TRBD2	CASRKQAGVVYNEQFF	TGTGCCAGCAGAAAACAAGCGGGGGTCGTTTACAATGAGCAGTTCTTC
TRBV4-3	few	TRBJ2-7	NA	CASSRRRGYEQYF	TGCGCCAGCAGCCGAAGAAGGGGCTACGAGCAGTACTTC
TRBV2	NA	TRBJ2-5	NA	CASSEVGTAPETQYF	TGTGCCAGCAGTGAAGTTGGAACAGCTCCAGAGACCCAGTACTTC
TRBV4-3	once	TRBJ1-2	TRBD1	CASSQMDRRANYGYTF	TGCGCCAGCAGCCAAATGGACAGGCGAGCTAACTATGGCTACACCTTC
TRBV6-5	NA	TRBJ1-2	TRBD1	CASSYRGQHYGYTF	TGTGCCAGCAGTTACCGGGGACAGCACTATGGCTACACCTTC
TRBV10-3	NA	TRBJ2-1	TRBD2	CAISASSGLAGDNEQFF	TGTGCCATCAGTGCCTCTTCCGGACTAGCGGGAGACAATGAGCAGTTCTTC
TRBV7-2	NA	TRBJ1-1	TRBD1	CASSLAGTGVNTEAFF	TGTGCCAGCAGCTTAGCCGGGACAGGGGTAAACACTGAAGCTTTCTTT
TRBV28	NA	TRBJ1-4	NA	CASSSPVGGGGEKLFF	TGTGCCAGCAGTTCTCCCGTTGGAGGGGGAGGCGAAAAACTGTTTTTT
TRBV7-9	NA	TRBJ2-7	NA	CASSLLRGTYEQYF	TGTGCCAGCAGCTTATTAAGGGGGACCTACGAGCAGTACTTC
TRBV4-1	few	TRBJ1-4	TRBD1	CASSPPGTGWEKLFF	TGCGCCAGCAGCCCTCCCGGGACAGGGTGGGAAAAACTGTTTTTT
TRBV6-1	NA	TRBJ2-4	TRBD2	CASSERGGIAKNIQYF	TGTGCCAGCAGTGAACGGGGGGGAATAGCCAAAAACATTCAGTACTTC
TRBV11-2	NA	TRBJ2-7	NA	CASSPGGASSHYEQYF	TGTGCCAGCAGCCCCGGCGGGGCTAGCTCCCACTACGAGCAGTACTTC
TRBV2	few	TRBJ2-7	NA	CASSEGYEQYF	TGTGCCAGCAGTGAAGGGTACGAGCAGTACTTC
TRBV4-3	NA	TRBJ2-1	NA	CASSQAGHEQFF	TGCGCCAGCAGCCAAGCGGGTCATGAGCAGTTCTTC
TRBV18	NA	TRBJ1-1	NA	CASSPGWGNTEAFF	TGTGCCAGCTCACCGGGTTGGGGGAACACTGAAGCTTTCTTT
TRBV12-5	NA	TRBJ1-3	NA	CASGRGSGNTIYF	TGTGCTAGTGGGAGGGGGTCTGGAAACACCATATATTTT
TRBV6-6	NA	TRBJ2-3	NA	CASSNPGRRADTQYF	TGTGCCAGCAGTAACCCGGGACGGCGAGCGGATACGCAGTATTTT
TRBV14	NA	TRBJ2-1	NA	CASSQEVRSYSYNEQFF	TGTGCCAGCAGCCAAGAGGTCAGGAGCTACTCCTACAATGAGCAGTTCTTC
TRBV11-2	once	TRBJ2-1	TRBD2	CASSLVYRREAIYEQFF	TGTGCCAGCAGCTTAGTATATAGGCGGGAGGCAATATATGAGCAGTTCTTC
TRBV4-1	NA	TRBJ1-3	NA	CASSPGVTGDTIYF	TGCGCCAGCAGCCCAGGGGTAACAGGAGACACCATATATTTT
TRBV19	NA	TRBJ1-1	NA	CASSLLGPGGADTEAFF	TGTGCCAGTAGTCTATTAGGGCCGGGGGGCGCGGACACTGAAGCTTTCTTT
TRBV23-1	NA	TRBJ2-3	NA	CASPGGFDEFTDTQYF	TGCGCCAGCCCTGGGGGGTTTGACGAGTTCACAGATACGCAGTATTTT
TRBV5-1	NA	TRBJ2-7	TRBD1	CASSLRGTGADEQYF	TGCGCCAGCAGCTTGAGGGGGACAGGGGCGGACGAGCAGTACTTC
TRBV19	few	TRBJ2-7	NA	CASSIDWVRGGEQYF	TGTGCCAGTAGTATTGATTGGGTCCGGGGAGGCGAGCAGTACTTC
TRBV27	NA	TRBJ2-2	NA	CASSFISIGELFF	TGTGCCAGCAGTTTCATTAGCATCGGGGAGCTGTTTTTT
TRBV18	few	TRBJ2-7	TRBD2	CASSPTSGAYEQYF	TGTGCCAGCTCACCGACTAGCGGGGCCTACGAGCAGTACTTC
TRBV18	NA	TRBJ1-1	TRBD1	CASSLSGQGLMNTEAFF	TGTGCCAGCTCACTTTCGGGACAGGGTCTCATGAACACTGAAGCTTTCTTT
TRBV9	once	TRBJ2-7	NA	CASSVGGNTYEQYF	TGTGCCAGCAGCGTAGGGGGGAACACCTACGAGCAGTACTTC
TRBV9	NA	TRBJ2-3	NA	CASSSSGGATDTQYF	TGTGCCAGCAGCTCAAGTGGGGGGGCGACAGATACGCAGTATTTT
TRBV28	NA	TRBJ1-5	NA	CASSLSGINQPQHF	TGTGCCAGCAGCCTATCAGGGATCAATCAGCCCCAGCATTTT